The 23 T cell receptor beta chains below come from one sample, sequenced in a study of CD8 T cells in Susac syndrome. Random hexamers served to reverse transcribe roughly 0.45 to 1 ug RNA. TCRdb recomputed calls from the immunoSEQ multiplex PCR reads with MiXCR, one row per CDR3 protein. The data show 170,000 or so distinct CDR3 sequences, roughly 94% seen once. The sequencing sample was made of CD4+ T cells from PBMCs. The source is a human donor with Susac syndrome.

This chain links TRBV3-1 with TRBJ1-5, with 8 nucleotides matching TRBD1. This CDR3 is 15 amino acids long. CDR1 and CDR2 (germline): LGHDT, YNNKEL (reference sequence). The V gene end was trimmed by 4 bases and the J gene end by 6 bases; junction bases not matched to a gene: 8. CDR3 residues: CASSRRTGTGQPQHF. The CDR3 DNA is TGTGCCAGCAGCCGACGGACAGGGACTGGTCAGCCCCAGCATTTT.

V gene TRBV6-5 combines with J gene TRBJ2-6; D is unclear. The CDR3 length is 13 residues. Germline CDR1 reads MNHEY; CDR2 reads SVGAGI. V was shortened by 8 bases and J by 4 bases, with 9 bases between the two germline ends. CDR3 residues: CASSAPGANVLTF. CDR3 in DNA: TGTGCCAGCTCCGCCCCAGGGGCCAACGTCCTGACTTTC.

The rearrangement uses TRBV3-1 and TRBJ1-1; D is uncertain. Per germline, CDR1 LGHDT and CDR2 YNNKEL (reference sequence). With 8 bases removed from V and 1 base from J, the gap between germline ends came to 5 bases. This CDR3 is 11 amino acids long. CDR3: CASGSNTEAFF. The CDR3 DNA is TGTGCCAGCGGGTCGAACACTGAAGCTTTCTTT.

This clonotype showed up just a few times. This rearrangement joins TRBV6-1 to TRBJ2-4; D assignment may be TRBD1 or TRBD2 (5 bases each). V lost 5 bases and J 11 bases, leaving 10 bases between the germline ends. Germline-derived CDR1 and CDR2 are MNHNS and SASEGT. This CDR3 contains 11 residues. The CDR3 sequence is CASSLEGLQYF. CDR3 in DNA: TGTGCCAGCAGTTTAGAGGGGCTTCAGTACTTC.

V is TRBV29-1 and J is TRBJ2-7; D possibly corresponds to TRBD1 (9 bases). Trimming cost V 7 bases and J 0 bases, with 19 bases left between them. The germline gives CDR1 SQVTM, CDR2 ANQGSEA. The CDR3 totals 15 residues. CDR3 sequence: CSAGGGQGSSYEQYF. The CDR3 bases are TGCAGCGCCGGGGGGGGACAGGGCAGCTCCTACGAGCAGTACTTC.

The chain carries TRBV7-2 and TRBJ2-3; 14 bases line up with TRBD2. Germline CDR1 reads SGHTA; CDR2 reads FQGNSA. The CDR3 runs 14 residues. With V trimmed by 4 bases and J by 10 bases, 4 bases remained unmatched. In DNA form, the CDR3 reads TGTGCCAGCAGCTCGGGACTAGCGGGGGAGTCGCAGTATTTT. Translated, it gives CASSSGLAGESQYF.

The rearrangement uses TRBV12-3 or TRBV12-4 and TRBJ1-1; TRBD1 matches at 8 bases. This CDR3 has 15 residues. V lost 5 bases, J lost 4 bases, and 9 bases stayed unmatched. This CDR3 is CASSANRGIRTEAFF. The DNA for the CDR3 is TGTGCCAGCAGTGCAAACAGGGGGATTCGCACTGAAGCTTTCTTT.

The rearrangement uses TRBV3-1 and TRBJ2-3, with 7 bases fitting TRBD2. Germline V gives CDR1 LGHDT, CDR2 YNNKEL (reference sequence). This CDR3 comprises 16 residues. Unmatched junction bases numbered 7, after V lost 0 bases and J lost 4 bases. This CDR3 reads CASSQDLQGGADTQYF. In nucleotides, the CDR3 is TGTGCCAGCAGCCAAGATCTCCAGGGAGGGGCAGATACGCAGTATTTT.

This chain joins TRBV6-4 and TRBJ2-1; TRBD1 agrees at 8 bases. V lost 8 bases, J lost 0 bases, and 6 bases stayed unmatched. CDR3 length: 15 amino acids. From germline, CDR1 is MRHNA and CDR2 SNTAGT. CDR3 in DNA: TGTGCCAGCGCCCGACAGGGGAGCTCCTACAATGAGCAGTTCTTC. This codes for CASARQGSSYNEQFF.

The chain recombines TRBV9 with TRBJ1-4; D might be TRBD1 (5 bases). The CDR3 runs to 14 residues. V was pared by 10 bases and J by 7 bases, with 20 bases between. Germline loops: CDR1 SGDLS, CDR2 YYNGEE. In DNA form, the CDR3 reads TGTGCCCGAGAGGAGGGGCAGCGGGGTGAAAAACTGTTTTTT. This translates into CAREEGQRGEKLFF.

The V and J genes are TRBV9 and TRBJ1-1; 7 nucleotides match TRBD1. With V trimmed by 3 bases and J by 6 bases, 8 bases remained unmatched. Germline V lookup: CDR1 SGDLS, CDR2 YYNGEE. The CDR3 totals 14 residues. The CDR3, as DNA: TGTGCCAGCAGCGCCCTGGGACAGAGCGCTGAAGCTTTCTTT. Amino acids: CASSALGQSAEAFF.

In this sample, this clonotype turned up a few times. The J gene is TRBJ1-2, the V gene TRBV12-3 or TRBV12-4; 7 bases agree with TRBD1. The CDR3 is 12 residues long. The ends lost 5 bases at V and 4 bases at J; junction bases unmatched: 1. In DNA, the CDR3 is TGTGCCAGCAGTCGACAGGGCTATGGCTACACCTTC. Translating gives CASSRQGYGYTF.

V gene TRBV5-1 combines with J gene TRBJ2-1, with D perhaps matching TRBD1 (5 bases). Per the germline V gene, CDR1 is SGHRS and CDR2 is YFSETQ. This CDR3 spans 13 amino acids. The V and J ends lost 0 bases and 12 bases respectively, with 13 bases between them. The CDR3 sequence is CASSLGGAYGQFF. CDR3 in DNA: TGCGCCAGCAGCTTGGGGGGCGCCTATGGGCAGTTCTTC.

This chain links TRBV29-1 with TRBJ2-5, with D maybe TRBD2 (5 bases). Germline values: CDR1 SQVTM, CDR2 ANQGSEA. The CDR3 has 13 residues. The ends were cut back, 1 base at V and 5 bases at J, with 11 bases in the middle. For the CDR3, the DNA is TGCAGCGTTGAAGGTGGGAGTACGGAGACCCAGTACTTC. As protein: CSVEGGSTETQYF.

This sequence joins TRBV2 and TRBJ2-7; 9 bases map to TRBD1. The trim removed 4 bases at V and 4 bases at J, leaving 8 bases unmatched. The length of the CDR3 is 15 residues. The germline V gene encodes CDR1 SNHLY and CDR2 FYNNEI. CDR3 in amino acids: CASSGGRDRVYEQYF. CDR3 nucleotide sequence: TGTGCCAGCAGTGGGGGTCGGGACAGGGTGTACGAGCAGTACTTC.

The gene calls are TRBV7-9 and TRBJ2-4; 7 bases are a match to TRBD2. V lost 8 bases to trimming and J lost 7 bases; unmatched junction nucleotides: 5. CDR1 and CDR2 from the germline V gene are SEHNR and FQNEAQ (reference sequence). CDR3 length equals 12 residues. The CDR3 nucleotides are TGTGCCAGCGAGGCGGGAGACAACATTCAGTACTTC. Its protein is CASEAGDNIQYF.

The chain recombines TRBV3-1 with TRBJ2-7; no clear D. The CDR3 runs to 13 residues. Deletions cut 4 bases from V and 0 bases from J, with 7 bases between. CDR1 LGHDT and CDR2 YNNKEL come from the germline V gene (reference sequence). The CDR3 region is CASSRQSSYEQYF. Here the CDR3 DNA reads TGTGCCAGCAGCCGTCAAAGCTCCTACGAGCAGTACTTC.

The chain carries TRBV29-1 and TRBJ1-2; the D is unclear. Trimming removed 5 bases from V and 2 bases from J, with 6 bases in between. The CDR3 sequence is 11 residues long. Germline V gene lookup returns CDR1 SQVTM and CDR2 ANQGSEA. The CDR3 DNA follows: TGCAGCGTTACGCAGAACTATGGCTACACCTTC. The encoded protein is CSVTQNYGYTF.

The chain joins TRBV30 to TRBJ1-2, with 8 bases lining up with TRBD1. This CDR3 is built from 15 residues. J gave up 6 bases and V 0 bases, and 9 bases lay outside the gene matches. The germline gives CDR1 GTSNPN, CDR2 SVGIG (reference sequence). The CDR3 DNA reads TGTGCCTGGAGTGTACGTATCCGGGACAGGAATGGCTACACCTTC. Amino acids: CAWSVRIRDRNGYTF.

This chain links TRBV7-8 with TRBJ2-5; no firm D call. The CDR3 extends over 14 amino acids. V was shortened by 4 bases and J by 5 bases, with 14 bases between the two germline ends. CDR1 and CDR2 from the germline V gene are SGHVS and FQNEAQ. Written as DNA, the CDR3 is TGTGCCAGCAGCTCGTTACTCCGGTTGGAGACCCAGTACTTC. The encoded protein is CASSSLLRLETQYF.

V gene TRBV7-2 combines with J gene TRBJ1-2, with D unclear. Trimming left V 1 base short and J 4 bases short, with 7 bases between. Germline values: CDR1 SGHTA, CDR2 FQGNSA. This CDR3 spans 13 amino acids. In DNA form, the CDR3 reads TGTGCCAGCAGCTTAGACAGCTTCTATGGCTACACCTTC. Protein product: CASSLDSFYGYTF.

The chain combines TRBV20-1 with TRBJ1-2; D ambiguous. Trimming stripped 0 bases from V and 3 bases from J, with 14 bases between. The length of the CDR3 is 15 residues. Germline CDR1 and CDR2: DFQATT and SNEGSKA (reference sequence). The CDR3 DNA reads as TGCAGTGCTAGAGACCCCGTGGAGGGTGACTATGGCTACACCTTC. This codes for CSARDPVEGDYGYTF.

The rearrangement joins TRBV9 to TRBJ1-6; D is possibly TRBD1 (5 bases). This CDR3 is 13 amino acids long. V gave up 1 base and J gave up 9 bases, with 8 bases separating them. The germline V gene encodes CDR1 SGDLS and CDR2 YYNGEE. In DNA, the CDR3 is TGTGCCAGCAGCGTACAGGGAGGTTCACCCCTCCACTTT. This translates into CASSVQGGSPLHF.